The clone carrying this T cell receptor beta chain occurred a few times. The antigen remains undetermined. This sample was included in a study of CD8 T cells in ankylosing spondylitis. Whole-study results and caveats: A TCR beta motif of roughly 8 highly homologous variants appeared characteristic of ankylosing spondylitis blood.

Using quantitative 5'-RACE with molecular barcodes, the authors made TCR beta libraries. Each CDR3 protein gets one entry after TCRdb re-called the 5' RACE reads with MiXCR. The data hold around 450,000 distinct CDR3 sequences, with approximately 26% observed a single time. The CDR3 runs 15 residues. Germline loops: CDR1 SGHRS, CDR2 YFSETQ. With 0 bases removed from V and 7 bases from J, the gap between germline ends came to 13 bases. What was sequenced was blood, either unsorted or a sorted T cell fraction (not recorded which). The chain couples TRBV5-1 to TRBJ1-4; D possibly corresponds to TRBD1 (5 bases). The TCR was taken from a male donor with ankylosing spondylitis. The CDR3 DNA follows: TGCGCCAGCAGCTTGGACGGGGACCGTTTTGAAAAACTGTTTTTT. The encoded protein is CASSLDGDRFEKLFF.